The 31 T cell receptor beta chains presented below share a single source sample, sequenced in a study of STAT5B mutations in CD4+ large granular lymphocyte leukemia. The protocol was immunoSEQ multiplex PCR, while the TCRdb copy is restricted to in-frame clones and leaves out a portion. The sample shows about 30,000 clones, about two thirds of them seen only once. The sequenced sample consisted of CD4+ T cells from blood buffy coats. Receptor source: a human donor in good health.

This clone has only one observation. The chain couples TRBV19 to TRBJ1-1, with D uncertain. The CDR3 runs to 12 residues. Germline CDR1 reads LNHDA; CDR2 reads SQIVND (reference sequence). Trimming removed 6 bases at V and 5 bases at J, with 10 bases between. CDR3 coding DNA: TGTGCCAGTAGGGGGTTACGGACTGAAGCTTTCTTT. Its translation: CASRGLRTEAFF. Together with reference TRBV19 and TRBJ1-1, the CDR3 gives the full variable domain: DGGITQSPKYLFRKEGQNVTLSCEQNLNHDAMYWYRQDPGQGLRLIYYSQIVNDFQKGDIAEGYSVSREKKESFPLTVTSAQKNPTAFYLCASRGLRTEAFFGQGTRLTVV.

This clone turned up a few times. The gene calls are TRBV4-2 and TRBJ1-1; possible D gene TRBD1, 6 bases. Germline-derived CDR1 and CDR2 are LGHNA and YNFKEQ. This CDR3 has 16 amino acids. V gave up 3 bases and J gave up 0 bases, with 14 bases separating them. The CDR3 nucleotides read TGTGCCAGCAGCCAGGAGACCAGGGGTCTGAACACTGAAGCTTTCTTT. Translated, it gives CASSQETRGLNTEAFF.

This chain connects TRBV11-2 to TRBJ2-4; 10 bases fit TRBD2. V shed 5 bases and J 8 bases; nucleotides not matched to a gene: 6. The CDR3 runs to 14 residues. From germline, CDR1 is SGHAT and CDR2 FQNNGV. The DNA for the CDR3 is TGTGCCAGCAGCCCCCTAGCGGGAGCACACATTCAGTACTTC. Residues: CASSPLAGAHIQYF. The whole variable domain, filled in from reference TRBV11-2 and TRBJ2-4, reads EAGVAQSPRYKIIEKRQSVAFWCNPISGHATLYWYQQILGQGPKLLIQFQNNGVVDDSQLPKDRFSAERLKGVDSTLKIQPAKLEDSAVYLCASSPLAGAHIQYFGAGTRLSVL.

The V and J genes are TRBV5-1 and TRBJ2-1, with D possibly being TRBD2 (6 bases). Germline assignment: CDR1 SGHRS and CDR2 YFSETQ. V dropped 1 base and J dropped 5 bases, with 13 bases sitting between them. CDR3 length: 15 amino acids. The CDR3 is CASSLSLSGDNEQFF. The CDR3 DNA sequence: TGCGCCAGCAGCTTGAGTCTATCGGGGGACAATGAGCAGTTCTTC.

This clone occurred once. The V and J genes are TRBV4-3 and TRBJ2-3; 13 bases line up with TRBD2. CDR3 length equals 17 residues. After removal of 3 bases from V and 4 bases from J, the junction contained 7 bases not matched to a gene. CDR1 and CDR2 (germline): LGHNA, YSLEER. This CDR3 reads CASSQARTSGSSDTQYF. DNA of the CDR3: TGCGCCAGCAGCCAGGCCCGGACTAGCGGGAGTTCAGATACGCAGTATTTT.

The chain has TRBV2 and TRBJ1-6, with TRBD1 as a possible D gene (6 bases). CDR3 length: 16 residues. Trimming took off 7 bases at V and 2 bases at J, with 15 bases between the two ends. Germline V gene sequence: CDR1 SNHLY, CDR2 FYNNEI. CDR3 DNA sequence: TGTGCCAGCATACAAGCGACAGGAGCCTATAATTCACCCCTCCACTTT. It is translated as CASIQATGAYNSPLHF.

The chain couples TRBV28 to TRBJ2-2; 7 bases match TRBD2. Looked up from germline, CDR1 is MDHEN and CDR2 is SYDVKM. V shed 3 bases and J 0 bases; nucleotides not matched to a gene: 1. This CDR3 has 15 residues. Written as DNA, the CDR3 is TGTGCCAGCAGTTTTGCGGGGGCGAACACCGGGGAGCTGTTTTTT. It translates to CASSFAGANTGELFF.

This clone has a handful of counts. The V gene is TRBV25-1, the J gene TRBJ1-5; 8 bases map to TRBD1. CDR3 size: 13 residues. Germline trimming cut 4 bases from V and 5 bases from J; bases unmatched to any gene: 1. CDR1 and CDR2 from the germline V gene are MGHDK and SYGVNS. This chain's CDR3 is CASSGTGYQPQHF. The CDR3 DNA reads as TGTGCCAGCAGTGGGACAGGGTATCAGCCCCAGCATTTT.

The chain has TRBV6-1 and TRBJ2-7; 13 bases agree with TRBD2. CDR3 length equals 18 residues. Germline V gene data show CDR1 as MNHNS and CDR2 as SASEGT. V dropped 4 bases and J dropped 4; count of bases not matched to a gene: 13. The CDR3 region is CASSAQGRLAGGFYEQYF. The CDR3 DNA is TGTGCCAGCAGTGCCCAGGGGCGACTAGCGGGAGGCTTTTACGAGCAGTACTTC.

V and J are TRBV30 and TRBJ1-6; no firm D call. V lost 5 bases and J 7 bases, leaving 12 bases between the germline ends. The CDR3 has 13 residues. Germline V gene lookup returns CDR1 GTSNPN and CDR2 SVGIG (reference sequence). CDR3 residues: CAWAGGLNSPLHF. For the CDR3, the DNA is TGTGCCTGGGCAGGAGGTTTAAATTCACCCCTCCACTTT.

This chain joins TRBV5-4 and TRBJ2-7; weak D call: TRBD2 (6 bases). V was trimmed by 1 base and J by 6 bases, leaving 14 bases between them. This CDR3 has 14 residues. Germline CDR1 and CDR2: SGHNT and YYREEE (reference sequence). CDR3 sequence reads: CASSLRRGVSEQYF. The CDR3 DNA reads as TGTGCCAGCAGCTTGAGGAGGGGCGTGAGCGAGCAGTACTTC.

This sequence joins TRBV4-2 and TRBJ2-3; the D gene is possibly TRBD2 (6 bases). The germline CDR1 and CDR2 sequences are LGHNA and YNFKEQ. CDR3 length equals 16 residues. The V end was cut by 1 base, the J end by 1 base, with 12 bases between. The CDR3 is CASSQVLRERTDTQYF. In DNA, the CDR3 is TGTGCCAGCAGCCAAGTGTTGCGGGAACGCACAGATACGCAGTATTTT.

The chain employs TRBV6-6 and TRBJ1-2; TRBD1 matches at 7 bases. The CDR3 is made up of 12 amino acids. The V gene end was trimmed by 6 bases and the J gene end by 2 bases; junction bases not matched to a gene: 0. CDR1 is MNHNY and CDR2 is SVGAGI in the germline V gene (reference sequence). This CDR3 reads CASRTGNYGYTF. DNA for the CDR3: TGTGCCAGCAGGACAGGGAACTATGGCTACACCTTC.

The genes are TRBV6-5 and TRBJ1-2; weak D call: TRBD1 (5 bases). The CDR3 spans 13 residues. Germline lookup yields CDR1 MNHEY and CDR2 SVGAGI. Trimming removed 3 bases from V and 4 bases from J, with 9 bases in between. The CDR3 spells CASSYQGTYGYTF. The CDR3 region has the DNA TGTGCCAGCAGTTATCAGGGTACCTATGGCTACACCTTC.

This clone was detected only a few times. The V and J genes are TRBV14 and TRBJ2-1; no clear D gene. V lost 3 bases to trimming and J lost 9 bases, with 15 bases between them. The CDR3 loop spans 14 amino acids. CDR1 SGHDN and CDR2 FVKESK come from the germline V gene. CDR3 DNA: TGTGCCAGCAGCCAGGTTCTAGGTGGCGGTGAGCAGTTCTTC. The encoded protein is CASSQVLGGGEQFF.

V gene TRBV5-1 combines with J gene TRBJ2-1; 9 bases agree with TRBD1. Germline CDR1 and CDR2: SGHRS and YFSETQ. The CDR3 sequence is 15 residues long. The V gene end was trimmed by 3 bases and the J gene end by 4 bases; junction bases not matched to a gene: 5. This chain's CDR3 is CASSSIGTGYNEQFF. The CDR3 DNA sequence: TGCGCCAGCAGCTCCATCGGGACAGGGTACAATGAGCAGTTCTTC.

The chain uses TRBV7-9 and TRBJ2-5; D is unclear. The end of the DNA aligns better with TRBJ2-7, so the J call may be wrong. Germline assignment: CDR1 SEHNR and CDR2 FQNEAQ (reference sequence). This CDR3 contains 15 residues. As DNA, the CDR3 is TGTGCCAGCAGCCCGGACGTCCGCTCGAACTACGAGCAGTACTTC. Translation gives CASSPDVRSNYEQYF.

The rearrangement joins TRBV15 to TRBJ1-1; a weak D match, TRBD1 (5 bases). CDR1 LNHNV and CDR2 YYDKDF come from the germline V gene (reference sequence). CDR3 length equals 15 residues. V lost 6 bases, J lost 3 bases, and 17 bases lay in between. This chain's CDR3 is CATSIFRVLDTEAFF. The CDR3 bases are TGTGCCACCAGTATATTCAGGGTTTTGGACACTGAAGCTTTCTTT.

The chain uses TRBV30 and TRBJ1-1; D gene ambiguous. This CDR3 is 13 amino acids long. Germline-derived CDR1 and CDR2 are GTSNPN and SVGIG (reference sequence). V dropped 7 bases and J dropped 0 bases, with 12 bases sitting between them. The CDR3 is CAFRRTLNTEAFF. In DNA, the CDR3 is TGTGCCTTCCGACGGACGTTGAACACTGAAGCTTTCTTT. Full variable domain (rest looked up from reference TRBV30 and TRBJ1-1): SQTIHQWPATLVQPVGSPLSLECTVEGTSNPNLYWYRQAAGRGLQLLFYSVGIGQISSEVPQNLSASRPQDRQFILSSKKLLLSDSGFYLCAFRRTLNTEAFFGQGTRLTVV.

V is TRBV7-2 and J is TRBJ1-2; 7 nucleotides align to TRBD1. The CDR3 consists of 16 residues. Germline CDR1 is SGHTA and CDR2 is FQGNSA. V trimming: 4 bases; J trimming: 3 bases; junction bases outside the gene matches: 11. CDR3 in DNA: TGTGCCAGCAGCTGGCCGCCGAGGACAGGCCACTATGGCTACACCTTC. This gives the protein CASSWPPRTGHYGYTF.

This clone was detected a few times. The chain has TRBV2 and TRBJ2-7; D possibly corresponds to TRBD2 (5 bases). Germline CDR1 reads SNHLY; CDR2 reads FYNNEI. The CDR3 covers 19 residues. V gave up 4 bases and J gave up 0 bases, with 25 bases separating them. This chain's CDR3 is CASSALPPRIAISSYEQYF. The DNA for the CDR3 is TGTGCCAGCAGTGCCCTGCCCCCGCGGATAGCGATTAGCTCCTACGAGCAGTACTTC.

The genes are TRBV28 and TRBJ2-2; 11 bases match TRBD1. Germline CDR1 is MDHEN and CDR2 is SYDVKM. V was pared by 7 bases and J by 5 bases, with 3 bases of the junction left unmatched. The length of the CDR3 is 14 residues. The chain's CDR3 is CASIRDRGTGELFF. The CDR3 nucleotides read TGTGCCAGCATTAGGGACAGGGGGACCGGGGAGCTGTTTTTT.

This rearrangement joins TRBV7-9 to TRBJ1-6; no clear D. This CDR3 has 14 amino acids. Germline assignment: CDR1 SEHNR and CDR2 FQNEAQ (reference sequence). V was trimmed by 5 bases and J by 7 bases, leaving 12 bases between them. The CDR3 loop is CASSRELINSPLHF. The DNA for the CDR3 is TGTGCCAGCAGCCGGGAGTTGATCAATTCACCCCTCCACTTT.

CDR3 protein: CASSLDESTDTQYF. The CDR3, as DNA: TGCGCCAGCTCACTGGACGAAAGCACAGATACGCAGTATTTT. This chain connects TRBV5-1 to TRBJ2-3; D remains unclear. Per germline, CDR1 SGHRS and CDR2 YFSETQ. V lost 7 bases and J lost 0, with 12 bases in between. CDR3 size: 14 residues.

The CDR3 region has the DNA TGTGCCAGCTCACCTGGGACAGGGGGAACCAACACCGGGGAGCTGTTTTTT. Its translation is CASSPGTGGTNTGELFF. The chain links TRBV18 to TRBJ2-2; 11 nucleotides align to TRBD1. Germline-derived CDR1 and CDR2 are KGHSH and LQKENI. Unmatched junction bases numbered 5, after V lost 3 bases and J lost 2 bases. This CDR3 has 17 amino acids. The variable domain in full, completed from reference TRBV18 and TRBJ2-2, reads NAGVMQNPRHLVRRRGQEARLRCSPMKGHSHVYWYRQLPEEGLKFMVYLQKENIIDESGMPKERFSAEFPKEGPSILRIQQVVRGDSAAYFCASSPGTGGTNTGELFFGEGSRLTVL.

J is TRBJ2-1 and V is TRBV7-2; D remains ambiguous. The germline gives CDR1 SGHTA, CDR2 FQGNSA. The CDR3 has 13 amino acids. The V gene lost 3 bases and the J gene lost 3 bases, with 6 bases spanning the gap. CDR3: CASSFTNYNEQFF. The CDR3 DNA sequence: TGTGCCAGCAGCTTTACCAACTACAATGAGCAGTTCTTC.

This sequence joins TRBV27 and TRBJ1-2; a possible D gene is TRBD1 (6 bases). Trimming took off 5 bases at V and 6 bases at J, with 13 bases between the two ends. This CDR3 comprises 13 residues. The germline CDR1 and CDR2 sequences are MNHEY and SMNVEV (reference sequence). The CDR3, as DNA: TGTGCCAGCAGTCGGCAGGGGCTGGATGGCTACACCTTC. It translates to CASSRQGLDGYTF.

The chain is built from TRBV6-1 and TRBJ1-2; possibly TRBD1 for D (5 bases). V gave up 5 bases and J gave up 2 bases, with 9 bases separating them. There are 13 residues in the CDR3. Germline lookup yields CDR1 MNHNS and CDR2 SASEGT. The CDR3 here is CASSTDRNYGYTF. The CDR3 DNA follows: TGTGCCAGCAGTACTGACAGAAACTATGGCTACACCTTC.

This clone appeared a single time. The CDR3, as DNA: TGTGCCAGCAGTGAAGTAGGGAGAGGGACCTACGAGCAGTACGTC. Translating gives CASSEVGRGTYEQYV. The chain links TRBV6-1 to TRBJ2-7, with D possibly TRBD2 on 5 matching bases. Germline assignment: CDR1 MNHNS and CDR2 SASEGT. Deletions cut 1 base from V and 2 bases from J, with 12 bases between. The CDR3 contains 15 residues.

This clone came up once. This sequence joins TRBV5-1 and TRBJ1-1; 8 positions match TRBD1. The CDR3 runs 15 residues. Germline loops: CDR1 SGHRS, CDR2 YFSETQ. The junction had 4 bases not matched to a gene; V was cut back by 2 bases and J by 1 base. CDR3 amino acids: CASSLRGQGNTEAFF. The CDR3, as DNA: TGCGCCAGCAGCTTAAGAGGACAGGGGAACACTGAAGCTTTCTTT.

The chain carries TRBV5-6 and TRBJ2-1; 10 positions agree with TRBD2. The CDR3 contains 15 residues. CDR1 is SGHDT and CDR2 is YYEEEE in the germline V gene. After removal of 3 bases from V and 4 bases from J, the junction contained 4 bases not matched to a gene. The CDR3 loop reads CASSYGLAVYNEQFF. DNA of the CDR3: TGTGCCAGCAGCTATGGACTAGCGGTATACAATGAGCAGTTCTTC.